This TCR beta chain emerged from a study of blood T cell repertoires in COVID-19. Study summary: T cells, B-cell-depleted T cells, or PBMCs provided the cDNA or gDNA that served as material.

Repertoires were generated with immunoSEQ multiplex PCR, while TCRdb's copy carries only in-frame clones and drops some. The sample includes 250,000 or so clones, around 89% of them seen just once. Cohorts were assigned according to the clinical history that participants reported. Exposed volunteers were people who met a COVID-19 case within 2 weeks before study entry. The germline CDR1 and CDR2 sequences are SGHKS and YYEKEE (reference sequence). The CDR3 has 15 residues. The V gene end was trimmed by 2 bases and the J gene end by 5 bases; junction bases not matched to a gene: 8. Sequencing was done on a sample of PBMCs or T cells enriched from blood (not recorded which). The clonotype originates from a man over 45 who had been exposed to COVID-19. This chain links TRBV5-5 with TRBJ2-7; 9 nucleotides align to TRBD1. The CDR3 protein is CASSLPGQGRNEQYV. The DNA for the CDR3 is TGTGCCAGCAGCTTACCTGGACAGGGGAGGAACGAGCAGTACGTC.